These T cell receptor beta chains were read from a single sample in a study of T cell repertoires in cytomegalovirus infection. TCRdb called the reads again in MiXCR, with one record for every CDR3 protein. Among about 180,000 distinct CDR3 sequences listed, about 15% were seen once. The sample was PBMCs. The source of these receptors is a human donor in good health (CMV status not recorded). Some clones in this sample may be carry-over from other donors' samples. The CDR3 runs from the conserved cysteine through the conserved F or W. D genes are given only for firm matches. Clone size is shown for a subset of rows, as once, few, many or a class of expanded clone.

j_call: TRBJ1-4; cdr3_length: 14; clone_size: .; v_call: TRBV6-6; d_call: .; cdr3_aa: CASSYGRGIEKLFF; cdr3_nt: TGTGCCAGCAGTTACGGGAGGGGAATTGAAAAACTGTTTTTT
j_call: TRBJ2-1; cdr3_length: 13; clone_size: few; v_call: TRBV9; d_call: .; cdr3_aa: CASSVDPLGQPCF; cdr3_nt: TGTGCCAGCAGCGTAGACCCTTTAGGACAGCCTTGCTTC
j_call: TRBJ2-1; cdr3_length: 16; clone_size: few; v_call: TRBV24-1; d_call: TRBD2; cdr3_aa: CATSDVGLAFYNEQFF; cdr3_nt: TGTGCCACCAGTGATGTGGGACTAGCGTTCTACAATGAGCAGTTCTTC
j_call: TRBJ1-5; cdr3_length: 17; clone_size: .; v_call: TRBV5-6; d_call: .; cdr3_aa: CASSLGRTRNSNQPQHF; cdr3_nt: TGTGCCAGCAGCTTGGGTCGGACAAGGAATAGCAATCAGCCCCAGCATTTT
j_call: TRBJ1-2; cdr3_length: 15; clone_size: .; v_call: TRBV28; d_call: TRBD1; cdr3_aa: CASSSSPGQGYGYTF; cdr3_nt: TGTGCCAGCAGTTCCTCCCCGGGACAGGGCTATGGCTACACCTTC
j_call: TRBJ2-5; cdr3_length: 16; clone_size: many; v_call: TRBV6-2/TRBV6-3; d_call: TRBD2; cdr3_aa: CASSYSTSGVQETQYF; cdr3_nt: TGTGCCAGCAGTTATTCAACTAGCGGGGTACAAGAGACCCAGTACTTC
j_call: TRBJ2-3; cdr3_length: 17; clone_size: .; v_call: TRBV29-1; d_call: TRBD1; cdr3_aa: CSVDPDGDRGSTDTQYF; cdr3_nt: TGCAGCGTTGATCCAGACGGGGACAGGGGCAGCACAGATACGCAGTATTTT
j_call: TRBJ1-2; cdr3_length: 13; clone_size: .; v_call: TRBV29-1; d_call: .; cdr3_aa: CSVPRSGESGYTF; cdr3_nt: TGCAGCGTTCCCCGGTCAGGGGAATCAGGCTACACCTTC
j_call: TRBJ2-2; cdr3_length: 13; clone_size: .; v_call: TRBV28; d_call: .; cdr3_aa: CASSLLATGELFF; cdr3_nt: TGTGCCAGCAGTTTACTAGCGACCGGGGAGCTGTTTTTT
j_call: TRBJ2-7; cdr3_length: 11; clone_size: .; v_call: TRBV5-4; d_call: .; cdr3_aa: CASSIDRDLNF; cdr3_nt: TGTGCCAGCAGCATCGACCGGGACCTGAACTTC
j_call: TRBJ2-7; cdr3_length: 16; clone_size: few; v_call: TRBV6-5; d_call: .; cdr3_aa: CASSYSGGEGSYEQYF; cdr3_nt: TGTGCCAGCAGTTACTCGGGCGGGGAAGGATCCTACGAGCAGTACTTC
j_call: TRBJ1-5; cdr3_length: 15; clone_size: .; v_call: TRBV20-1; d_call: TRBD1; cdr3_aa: CSARSETGGEQPQHF; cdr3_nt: TGCAGTGCTAGAAGTGAGACAGGGGGCGAGCAGCCCCAGCATTTT
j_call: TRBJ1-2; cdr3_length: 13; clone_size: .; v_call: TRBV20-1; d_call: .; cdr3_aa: CSALARDRGGYTF; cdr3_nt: TGCAGTGCGCTGGCTCGTGATCGCGGTGGCTACACCTTC
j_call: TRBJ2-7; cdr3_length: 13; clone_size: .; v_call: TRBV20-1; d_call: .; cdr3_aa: CSANSAEAYEQYF; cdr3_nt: TGCAGTGCTAATTCGGCGGAGGCCTACGAGCAGTACTTC
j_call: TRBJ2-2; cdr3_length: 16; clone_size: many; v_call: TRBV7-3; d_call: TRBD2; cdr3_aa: CASSPLAGVDTGELFF; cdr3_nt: TGTGCCAGCAGTCCTTTGGCGGGAGTAGACACCGGGGAGCTGTTTTTT
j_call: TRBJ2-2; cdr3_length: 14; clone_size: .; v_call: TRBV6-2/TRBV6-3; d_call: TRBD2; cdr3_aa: CATRSGAAPGELFF; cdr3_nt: TGTGCCACTCGCAGCGGGGCCGCTCCCGGGGAGCTGTTTTTT
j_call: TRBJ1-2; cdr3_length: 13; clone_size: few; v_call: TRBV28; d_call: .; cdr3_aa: CASSSGRNYGYTF; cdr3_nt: TGTGCCAGCAGTTCGGGACGGAACTATGGCTACACCTTC
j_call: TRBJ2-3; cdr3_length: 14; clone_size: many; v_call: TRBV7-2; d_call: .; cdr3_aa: CASSFSPGTDTQYF; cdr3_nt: TGTGCCAGCAGCTTCTCCCCCGGAACAGATACGCAGTATTTT
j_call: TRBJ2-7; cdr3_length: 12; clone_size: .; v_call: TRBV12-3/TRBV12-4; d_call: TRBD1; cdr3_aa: CASNRQGTKQYF; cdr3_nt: TGTGCCAGCAATCGACAGGGGACAAAGCAGTACTTC
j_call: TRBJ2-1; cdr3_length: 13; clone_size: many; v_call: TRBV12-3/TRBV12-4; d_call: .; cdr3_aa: CASNTGTLNEQFF; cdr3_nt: TGTGCCAGCAATACCGGGACCCTCAATGAGCAGTTCTTC
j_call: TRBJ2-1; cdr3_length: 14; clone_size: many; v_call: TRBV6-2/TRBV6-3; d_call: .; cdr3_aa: CASSYSLSGNEQFF; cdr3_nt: TGTGCCAGCAGTTACTCCCTTAGCGGCAATGAGCAGTTCTTC
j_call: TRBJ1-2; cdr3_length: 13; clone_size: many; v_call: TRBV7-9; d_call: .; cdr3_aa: CASSPLTNYGYTF; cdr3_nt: TGTGCCAGCAGCCCCCTGACAAACTATGGCTACACCTTC
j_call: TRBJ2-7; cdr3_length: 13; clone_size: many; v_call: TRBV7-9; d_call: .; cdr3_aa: CASSAGLSYEQYF; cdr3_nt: TGTGCCAGCAGCGCCGGGCTCTCCTACGAGCAGTACTTC
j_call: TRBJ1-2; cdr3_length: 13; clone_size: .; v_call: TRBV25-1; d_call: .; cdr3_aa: CASSESPLGGYTF; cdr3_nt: TGTGCCAGCAGTGAATCTCCGCTGGGAGGCTACACCTTC
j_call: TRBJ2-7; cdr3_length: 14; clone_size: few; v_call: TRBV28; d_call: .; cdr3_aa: CASRTEGRTYEQYF; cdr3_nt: TGTGCCAGCAGGACCGAAGGGCGAACCTACGAGCAGTACTTC
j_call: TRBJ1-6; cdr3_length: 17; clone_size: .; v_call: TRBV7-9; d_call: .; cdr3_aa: CASSSRGGSSYNSPLHF; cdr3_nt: TGTGCCAGCAGCTCCCGAGGGGGAAGCTCCTATAATTCACCCCTCCACTTT
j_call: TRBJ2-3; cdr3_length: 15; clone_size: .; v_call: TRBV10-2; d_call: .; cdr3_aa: CASSELGRTTDTQYF; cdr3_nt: TGCGCCAGCAGTGAGCTGGGCAGGACCACAGATACGCAGTATTTT
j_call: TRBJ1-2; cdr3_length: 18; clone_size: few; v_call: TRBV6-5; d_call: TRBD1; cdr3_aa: CASSYFPGTGVGGGGYTF; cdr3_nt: TGTGCCAGCAGTTACTTTCCCGGGACAGGGGTAGGAGGAGGCGGCTACACCTTC
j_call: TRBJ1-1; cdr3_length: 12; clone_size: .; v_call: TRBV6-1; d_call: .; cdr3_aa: CASGAGRTEAFF; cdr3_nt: TGTGCCAGCGGGGCCGGGAGGACTGAAGCTTTCTTT
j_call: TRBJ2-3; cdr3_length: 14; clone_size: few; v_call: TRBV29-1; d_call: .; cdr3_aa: CSVDVGRLEDTQYF; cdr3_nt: TGCAGCGTTGACGTCGGCCGGCTCGAGGATACGCAGTATTTT
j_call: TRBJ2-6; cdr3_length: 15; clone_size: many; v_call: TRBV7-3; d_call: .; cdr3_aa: CASSLGPRGADVLTF; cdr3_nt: TGTGCCAGCAGCTTAGGTCCCAGAGGGGCGGACGTCCTGACTTTC
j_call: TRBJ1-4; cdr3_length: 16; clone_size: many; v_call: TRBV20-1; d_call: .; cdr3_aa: CSAREDGKTTNEKLFF; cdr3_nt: TGCAGTGCTAGAGAGGACGGTAAAACAACTAATGAAAAACTGTTTTTT
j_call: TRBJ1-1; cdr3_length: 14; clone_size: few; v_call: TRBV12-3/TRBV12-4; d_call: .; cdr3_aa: CASSPYSGRTEAFF; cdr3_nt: TGTGCCAGCAGTCCTTACTCGGGGAGGACTGAAGCTTTCTTT
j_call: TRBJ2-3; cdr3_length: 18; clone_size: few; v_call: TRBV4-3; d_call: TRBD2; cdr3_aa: CASSQLAGVEQSTDTQYF; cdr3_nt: TGCGCCAGCAGCCAACTAGCGGGGGTTGAGCAAAGCACAGATACGCAGTATTTT
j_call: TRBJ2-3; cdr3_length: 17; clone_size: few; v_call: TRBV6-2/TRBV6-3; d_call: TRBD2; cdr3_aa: CASSYQRTSGYTDTQYF; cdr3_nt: TGTGCCAGCAGTTACCAACGGACTAGCGGATACACAGATACGCAGTATTTT
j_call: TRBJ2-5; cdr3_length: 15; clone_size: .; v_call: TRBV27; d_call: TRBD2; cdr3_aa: CATASVAGLQETQYF; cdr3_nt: TGTGCCACCGCGAGCGTAGCGGGGTTACAAGAGACCCAGTACTTC
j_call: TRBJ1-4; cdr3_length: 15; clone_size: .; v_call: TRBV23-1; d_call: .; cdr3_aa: CASSSRRGSSEKLFF; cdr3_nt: TGCGCCAGCAGTAGCCGTAGGGGGAGTAGTGAAAAACTGTTTTTT
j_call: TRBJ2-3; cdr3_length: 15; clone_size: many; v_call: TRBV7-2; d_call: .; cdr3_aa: CASSGEGTQTDTQYF; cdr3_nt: TGTGCCAGCAGCGGAGAGGGGACACAGACGGATACGCAGTATTTT
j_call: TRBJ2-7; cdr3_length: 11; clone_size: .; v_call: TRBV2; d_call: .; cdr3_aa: CASRLGAVQYF; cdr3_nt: TGTGCCAGCAGACTCGGGGCCGTGCAGTACTTC
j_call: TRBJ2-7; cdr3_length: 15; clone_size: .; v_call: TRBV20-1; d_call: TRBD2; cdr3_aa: CRSDSGRGKAYEQYF; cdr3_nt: TGCAGAAGCGATAGCGGGAGGGGGAAGGCCTACGAGCAGTACTTC
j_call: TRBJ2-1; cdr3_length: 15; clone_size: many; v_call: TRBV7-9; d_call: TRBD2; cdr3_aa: CASNRPGLAYNEQFF; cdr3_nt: TGTGCCAGCAACAGACCGGGACTAGCCTACAATGAGCAGTTCTTC
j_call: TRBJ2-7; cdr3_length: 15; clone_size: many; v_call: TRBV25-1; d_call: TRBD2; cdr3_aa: CASSVGGREGTEQYF; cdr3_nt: TGTGCCAGCAGTGTTGGGGGGCGGGAGGGCACCGAGCAGTACTTC
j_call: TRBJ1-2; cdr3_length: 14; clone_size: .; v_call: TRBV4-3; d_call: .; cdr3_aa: CASSQDLQGQGYTF; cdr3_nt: TGCGCCAGCAGCCAAGATCTCCAGGGGCAAGGCTACACCTTC
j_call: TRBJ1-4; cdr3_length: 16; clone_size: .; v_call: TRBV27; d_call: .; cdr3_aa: CASSRGGGTLNEKLFF; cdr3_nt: TGTGCCAGCAGCCGTGGGGGCGGGACACTTAATGAAAAACTGTTTTTT
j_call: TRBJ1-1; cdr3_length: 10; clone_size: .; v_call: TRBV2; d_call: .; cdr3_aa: CASNRGEAFF; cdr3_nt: TGTGCCAGCAATCGGGGAGAAGCTTTCTTT
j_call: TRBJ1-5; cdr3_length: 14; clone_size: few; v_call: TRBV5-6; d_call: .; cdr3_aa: CASSLRALNQPQHF; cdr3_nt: TGTGCCAGCAGCTTGCGGGCCCTCAATCAGCCCCAGCATTTT
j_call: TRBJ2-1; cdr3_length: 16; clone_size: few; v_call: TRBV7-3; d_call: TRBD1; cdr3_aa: CASSLRGGQGNNEQFF; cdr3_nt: TGTGCCAGCAGCTTAAGGGGGGGACAGGGGAACAATGAGCAGTTCTTC
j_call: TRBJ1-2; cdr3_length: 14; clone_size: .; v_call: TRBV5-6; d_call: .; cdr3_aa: CASSYTGTGYGYTF; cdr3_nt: TGTGCCAGCAGTTACACCGGGACGGGATATGGCTACACCTTC
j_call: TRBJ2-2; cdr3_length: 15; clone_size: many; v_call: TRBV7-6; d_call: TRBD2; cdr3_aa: CASSESGINTGELFF; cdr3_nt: TGTGCTAGCAGCGAGAGCGGGATCAACACCGGGGAGCTGTTTTTT
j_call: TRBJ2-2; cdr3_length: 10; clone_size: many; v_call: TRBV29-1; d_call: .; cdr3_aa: CSVNTGELFF; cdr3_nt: TGCAGCGTTAACACCGGGGAGCTGTTTTTT
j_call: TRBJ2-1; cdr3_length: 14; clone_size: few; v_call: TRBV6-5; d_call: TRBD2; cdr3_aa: CASSYGGVHNEQFF; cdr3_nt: TGTGCCAGCAGTTACGGGGGGGTGCACAATGAGCAGTTCTTC
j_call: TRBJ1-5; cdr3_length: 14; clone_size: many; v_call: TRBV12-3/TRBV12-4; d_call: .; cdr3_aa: CASSTGAGNQPQHF; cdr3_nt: TGTGCCAGCAGTACAGGTGCGGGCAATCAGCCCCAGCATTTT
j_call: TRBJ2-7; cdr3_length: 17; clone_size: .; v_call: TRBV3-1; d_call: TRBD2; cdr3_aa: CASSQGRVAGSTGREYF; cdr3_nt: TGTGCCAGCAGCCAAGGGAGGGTAGCGGGATCAACCGGCCGGGAGTACTTC
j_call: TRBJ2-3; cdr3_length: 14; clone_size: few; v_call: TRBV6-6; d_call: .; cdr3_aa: CASTTGQSTDTQYF; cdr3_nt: TGTGCCAGCACCACCGGACAGTCCACAGATACGCAGTATTTT